This TCR beta chain was retrieved from a study of blood T cell repertoires in COVID-19 (dated by TCRdb to the early 2020s). Broadly, across the study: Samples covering the acute and convalescent phases of COVID-19 were provided by collaborators in the United States, Italy and Spain. The material from the prospective study consisted of cDNA or gDNA derived from T cells, B-cell-depleted T cells, or PBMCs. Subjects who had been exposed to COVID-19, were actively infected with it, or had recovered from it provided the deeply sampled blood TCRbeta repertoires that made up the dataset. The repertoires were released in a freely available public database meant as a resource for research on the immune response to SARS-CoV-2. The samples were drawn from two sources: the first 160 participants of the ongoing ImmuneRACE study, and fewer than 1,500 subjects contributed by 6 global collaborators. The sample metadata nearly always contained a de-identified subject ID, COVID-19 status, age in years and sex. Where available, HLA class I and class II types were obtained from metadata supplied by the sample provider rather than from assay-based typing. The study at large found these results: The quantity of clinical and demographic metadata differed by source and by participant and was supplied without curation.

The collaborating institutions used their own protocols to collect whole blood in K2EDTA tubes. For TCRbeta analysis, collaborators shipped samples in one of three forms: frozen whole blood, isolated PBMCs, or DNA extracted from either of those sample types. On this clone itself: The target of this receptor is not known. There are no base qualities to consult, and no much larger clone falls within one base.

Ends trimmed: V by 5 bases, J by 1 base; bases unmatched to a gene: 1. The germline V gene yields MDHEN for CDR1 and SYDVKM for CDR2. CDR3 length: 14 amino acids, cysteine to phenylalanine. Left in the record is the CDR3 DNA by itself, 42 bases read in frame from the first base. The immunoSEQ Assay, a bias-controlled multiplex PCR, was used to amplify TCRbeta CDR3 regions from genomic DNA. Turning to the authors' computational methods: Nucleated cell counts per sample were estimated from amplification of reference gene primers within the assay. To quantify the absolute abundance of each unique TCRbeta CDR3 rearrangement, sequence reads were collapsed and filtered. Productive Simpson clonality was computed per sample as the square root of Simpson's diversity index over productive rearrangements. The table was pulled from immuneACCESS by TCRdb, which kept in-frame rearrangements only. Such tables lose some clones; where checked, under half of the loss comes from unresolved V genes, and the rest has no known cause. D and trimming come from the DNA, and the V and J calls and clone size come from that table. This sample gives 25,000 to 35,000 clones in total; roughly 80% of them show up just once. Of the sample, 7% to 8.5% is held by the ten largest clones.

This clonotype was obtained from a woman between 70 and 85 years old with active or convalescent COVID-19. Input material: peripheral blood. The sequence joins TRBV28 to TRBJ2-2; the junction holds 7 bases that match TRBD1. The CDR3: CASSRTGNTGELFF. The DNA reads TGTGCCAGCAGTCGGACAGGGAACACCGGGGAGCTGTTTTTT.